The rows below give T cell receptor beta chains drawn from one sample of a study of OX40 agonist ivuxolimab in advanced cancers. TCRdb's copy holds only in-frame clones and misses some; the assay was immunoSEQ multiplex PCR. The sample has about 64,000 clones, about 88% seen once. The specimen was CD4+ or CD8+ T cells sorted from blood, collected in a trial of the OX40 agonist ivuxolimab. The receptors here all came from an adult with an advanced solid tumor such as melanoma, head and neck, liver or kidney cancer. Each CDR3 is given with its conserved first and last residue. D genes are given only for firm matches. Clone size is shown for a subset of rows, as once, few, many or a class of expanded clone.

d_gene: TRBD1
j_gene: TRBJ1-5
abundance: -
v_gene: TRBV6-1
CDR3nt: TGTGCCAGCAGTGAAGGAGGGGGCGGTCAGCCCCAGCATTTT
CDR3aa: CASSEGGGGQPQHF

d_gene: TRBD1
j_gene: TRBJ2-3
abundance: -
v_gene: TRBV7-9
CDR3nt: TGTGCCAGCAGCCCGTCTTATAGGGGGCTCCCTTCGCAGTATTTT
CDR3aa: CASSPSYRGLPSQYF

d_gene: TRBD1
j_gene: TRBJ2-2
abundance: once
v_gene: TRBV2
CDR3nt: TGTGCCAGCCAAGACAGGGGAGTTATCACCGGGGAGCTGTTTTTT
CDR3aa: CASQDRGVITGELFF

d_gene: -
j_gene: TRBJ2-6
abundance: -
v_gene: TRBV29-1
CDR3nt: TGCAGCGTTGAAGGAGGTGGAATGGCCAACGTCCTGACTTTC
CDR3aa: CSVEGGGMANVLTF

d_gene: TRBD2
j_gene: TRBJ2-3
abundance: -
v_gene: TRBV11-3
CDR3nt: TGTGCCAGCAGCTTAGGCCAGCGGGAGTCAGAAGATACGCAGTATTTT
CDR3aa: CASSLGQRESEDTQYF

d_gene: -
j_gene: TRBJ2-1
abundance: -
v_gene: TRBV14
CDR3nt: TGTGCCAGCAGCCAAAGGTCCGGGAGCCACAATGAGCAGTTCTTC
CDR3aa: CASSQRSGSHNEQFF

d_gene: TRBD1
j_gene: TRBJ1-2
abundance: -
v_gene: TRBV10-3
CDR3nt: TGTGCCATCAGTGGGGACAGGGTAGATGGCTACACCTTC
CDR3aa: CAISGDRVDGYTF

d_gene: -
j_gene: TRBJ1-5
abundance: -
v_gene: TRBV7-8
CDR3nt: TGTGCCAGCAGCCAGTTCAATCAGCCCCAGCATTTT
CDR3aa: CASSQFNQPQHF

d_gene: TRBD1
j_gene: TRBJ2-1
abundance: -
v_gene: TRBV5-1
CDR3nt: TGCGCCAGCAGCCGGGACAGTAGCTCCTACAATGAGCAGTTCTTC
CDR3aa: CASSRDSSSYNEQFF

d_gene: TRBD1
j_gene: TRBJ2-2
abundance: -
v_gene: TRBV2
CDR3nt: TGTGCCAGCGCCGGGACAGTGGCAGGGGAGCTGTTTTTT
CDR3aa: CASAGTVAGELFF

d_gene: -
j_gene: TRBJ1-2
abundance: -
v_gene: TRBV5-8
CDR3nt: TGTGCCAGCAGCGTGTCAGGGGCGGGCGGCTACACCTTC
CDR3aa: CASSVSGAGGYTF

d_gene: -
j_gene: TRBJ2-7
abundance: once
v_gene: TRBV1
CDR3nt: TGCACCAGCAGCCAAGATCCAGGGTGCGGCTACGAGCAGTACTTC
CDR3aa: CTSSQDPGCGYEQYF

d_gene: -
j_gene: TRBJ2-7
abundance: few
v_gene: TRBV6-5
CDR3nt: TGTGCCAGCAGTGAAACAATCGGAGACTACGAGCAGTACTTC
CDR3aa: CASSETIGDYEQYF

d_gene: TRBD2
j_gene: TRBJ2-1
abundance: -
v_gene: TRBV15
CDR3nt: TGTGCCACCAGGACGGGAGGGCGCGCGAGAAATGAGCAGTTCTTC
CDR3aa: CATRTGGRARNEQFF

d_gene: TRBD2
j_gene: TRBJ2-5
abundance: once
v_gene: TRBV5-1
CDR3nt: TGCGCCAGCAGCTTTTCTAGCGGAGAGACCCAGTACTTC
CDR3aa: CASSFSSGETQYF

d_gene: -
j_gene: TRBJ1-4
abundance: -
v_gene: TRBV19
CDR3nt: TGTGCCAGTAGTACCGGGACGGGAAATGAAAAACTGTTTTTT
CDR3aa: CASSTGTGNEKLFF

d_gene: TRBD1
j_gene: TRBJ1-4
abundance: -
v_gene: TRBV7-9
CDR3nt: TGTGCCAGCAGCTTAGCTAGGGGGCATGGAGTAACTAATGAAAAACTGTTTTTT
CDR3aa: CASSLARGHGVTNEKLFF

d_gene: TRBD2
j_gene: TRBJ2-3
abundance: -
v_gene: TRBV30
CDR3nt: TGTGCCTGGAGGACTAGCGGGGCCCCAGATACGCAGTATTTT
CDR3aa: CAWRTSGAPDTQYF

d_gene: -
j_gene: TRBJ1-4
abundance: -
v_gene: TRBV28
CDR3nt: TGTGCCAGCAGTTTATCCCCCCCCAGGGGAACTAATGAAAAACTGTTTTTT
CDR3aa: CASSLSPPRGTNEKLFF

d_gene: TRBD2
j_gene: TRBJ2-6
abundance: -
v_gene: TRBV5-6
CDR3nt: TGTGCCAGCAGCTTTGGAGGACTAGCGTACTCTGGGGCCAACGTCCTGACTTTC
CDR3aa: CASSFGGLAYSGANVLTF

d_gene: -
j_gene: TRBJ2-7
abundance: -
v_gene: TRBV19
CDR3nt: TGTGCCAGTAGTAGACCGGGAGCCTACGAGCAGTACTTC
CDR3aa: CASSRPGAYEQYF

d_gene: TRBD1
j_gene: TRBJ2-3
abundance: -
v_gene: TRBV2
CDR3nt: TGTGCCAGCACCACCTACGAGGGGGCGAGCACAGATACGCAGTATTTT
CDR3aa: CASTTYEGASTDTQYF

d_gene: -
j_gene: TRBJ1-1
abundance: -
v_gene: TRBV7-6
CDR3nt: TGTGCCAGCAGCTTAGCGGGGCCGAACACTGAAGCTTTCTTT
CDR3aa: CASSLAGPNTEAFF

d_gene: TRBD1
j_gene: TRBJ1-3
abundance: -
v_gene: TRBV7-3
CDR3nt: TGTGCCAGCAGCTCCGGACAGGCAGGAAACACCATATATTTT
CDR3aa: CASSSGQAGNTIYF

d_gene: -
j_gene: TRBJ2-7
abundance: -
v_gene: TRBV19
CDR3nt: TGTGCCAGTAGTTTTTCTAGGAACTACGAGCAGTACTTC
CDR3aa: CASSFSRNYEQYF

d_gene: -
j_gene: TRBJ1-2
abundance: once
v_gene: TRBV12-5
CDR3nt: TGTGCTAGTGGTTTGGGGACAGACTATGGCTACACCTTC
CDR3aa: CASGLGTDYGYTF

d_gene: -
j_gene: TRBJ1-1
abundance: -
v_gene: TRBV9
CDR3nt: TGTGCCAGCAGCGTAGATCCAGCGATGAACACTGAAGCTTTCTTT
CDR3aa: CASSVDPAMNTEAFF

d_gene: TRBD2
j_gene: TRBJ2-1
abundance: -
v_gene: TRBV13
CDR3nt: TGTGCCAGCAGCATAAGGACTAGCGGGGGGGCCTCTCAGTTCTTC
CDR3aa: CASSIRTSGGASQFF

d_gene: -
j_gene: TRBJ2-4
abundance: -
v_gene: TRBV7-8
CDR3nt: TGTGCCAGCACCCCCAGGGCAGGGCGGTTTCAAAACATTCAGTACTTC
CDR3aa: CASTPRAGRFQNIQYF

d_gene: -
j_gene: TRBJ2-2
abundance: -
v_gene: TRBV4-1
CDR3nt: TGCGCCAGCAGCCAAGGGAGGCTCCGGGACTTCCCTTTACCGTTTTTT
CDR3aa: CASSQGRLRDFPLPFF

d_gene: -
j_gene: TRBJ2-5
abundance: -
v_gene: TRBV6-5
CDR3nt: TGTGCCAGCAGCAGGGGATCCGGGACCCAGTACTTC
CDR3aa: CASSRGSGTQYF

d_gene: -
j_gene: TRBJ2-1
abundance: -
v_gene: TRBV28
CDR3nt: TGTGCCAGCAGTGTCCACAATGAGCAGTTCTTC
CDR3aa: CASSVHNEQFF

d_gene: -
j_gene: TRBJ2-1
abundance: -
v_gene: TRBV7-2
CDR3nt: TGTGCCAGCAGCCTAACTCTTATGAGCTCCTACAATGAGCAGTTCTTC
CDR3aa: CASSLTLMSSYNEQFF

d_gene: TRBD2
j_gene: TRBJ2-7
abundance: -
v_gene: TRBV27
CDR3nt: TGTGCCAGCAGTTCTGCGGGAGTGTCCTACGAGCAGTACTTC
CDR3aa: CASSSAGVSYEQYF

d_gene: TRBD1
j_gene: TRBJ2-7
abundance: -
v_gene: TRBV6-5
CDR3nt: TGTGCCAGCGGGGGACAGGGAGGCTACGAGCAGTACTTC
CDR3aa: CASGGQGGYEQYF

d_gene: -
j_gene: TRBJ2-7
abundance: -
v_gene: TRBV11-2
CDR3nt: TGTGCCAGCAGCCCCCAGGTCGGCGGGACCGGCGAGCAGTACTTC
CDR3aa: CASSPQVGGTGEQYF

d_gene: TRBD1
j_gene: TRBJ1-5
abundance: -
v_gene: TRBV19
CDR3nt: TGTGCCAGTGCCAGGGCGGGGACAGGGGGCGAATCCCAGCATTTT
CDR3aa: CASARAGTGGESQHF

d_gene: TRBD2
j_gene: TRBJ2-7
abundance: once
v_gene: TRBV5-1
CDR3nt: TGCGCCAGCAACCTACTAGCGGGGGGAACCTACGAGCAGTACTTC
CDR3aa: CASNLLAGGTYEQYF

d_gene: -
j_gene: TRBJ2-3
abundance: -
v_gene: TRBV11-3
CDR3nt: TGTGCCAGCAGCTTAGGTAAAGATACGCAGTATTTT
CDR3aa: CASSLGKDTQYF

d_gene: -
j_gene: TRBJ2-2
abundance: -
v_gene: TRBV2
CDR3nt: TGTGCCAGCAGTACCCAGGGGATCGGCGGGGAGCTGTTTTTT
CDR3aa: CASSTQGIGGELFF

d_gene: -
j_gene: TRBJ1-5
abundance: -
v_gene: TRBV2
CDR3nt: TGTGCCAGCAGTCTGCGTGGGGACCAGCCCCAGCATTTT
CDR3aa: CASSLRGDQPQHF

d_gene: TRBD1
j_gene: TRBJ1-6
abundance: -
v_gene: TRBV5-1
CDR3nt: TGCGCCAGCAGTAAAGGGGACAGCAAAGGTTCACCCCTCCACTTT
CDR3aa: CASSKGDSKGSPLHF

d_gene: TRBD1
j_gene: TRBJ1-5
abundance: -
v_gene: TRBV28
CDR3nt: TGTGCCAGCAGTTCCGGGACAGGGGGACTTTATAGCAATCAGCCCCAGCATTTT
CDR3aa: CASSSGTGGLYSNQPQHF

d_gene: -
j_gene: TRBJ2-7
abundance: -
v_gene: TRBV6-5
CDR3nt: TGTGCCAGCAGGCCCACAGGGTCACAATCGGAGCAGTACTTC
CDR3aa: CASRPTGSQSEQYF

d_gene: -
j_gene: TRBJ1-4
abundance: -
v_gene: TRBV29-1
CDR3nt: TGCAGCGTTGTTTTTGGGAGGGGAGCGGGTGAAAAACTGTTTTTT
CDR3aa: CSVVFGRGAGEKLFF

d_gene: TRBD1
j_gene: TRBJ1-3
abundance: -
v_gene: TRBV9
CDR3nt: TGTGCCAGCAGCGTAGAACAGGGGTATGGAAACACCATATATTTT
CDR3aa: CASSVEQGYGNTIYF